This T cell receptor (beta chain) was captured by sequencing in a study of T cell changes during pregnancy in multiple sclerosis. The repertoire was sequenced with immunoSEQ multiplex PCR; TCRdb's copy has only in-frame clones and lacks some. This table holds 50,000 to 75,000 clones, roughly 90% found once. The CDR3 runs to 14 residues. Unmatched junction bases numbered 9, after V lost 5 bases and J lost 6 bases. Germline V gene sequence: CDR1 PRHDT, CDR2 FYEKMQ (reference sequence). This receptor was obtained from a female donor in good health, enrolled as a control in a pregnancy study. The sequencing here drew on peripheral blood, taken in the first trimester of pregnancy. The V call is TRBV13, the J call TRBJ1-2; 7 bases fit TRBD1. Here the CDR3 reads CASSPEDRSDGYTF. The CDR3 DNA is TGTGCCAGCAGCCCAGAGGACAGGTCGGATGGCTACACCTTC.